This TCR beta chain was captured in a study of beta chain features in type 1 diabetes. Concerning this clone itself: Its antigen is undetermined.

The isolated RNA, all of it, was reverse transcribed, so expressed TCRB transcripts were what got sequenced. The protocol was immunoSEQ multiplex PCR, while the TCRdb copy is restricted to in-frame clones and leaves out a portion. This sample yields about 160,000 clones, of which 63% are seen a single time; approximately 0.09% belongs to the top ten. This CDR3 comprises 17 residues. Germline loops: CDR1 SQVTM, CDR2 ANQGSEA. With 7 bases clipped from V and 3 bases from J, the junction kept 12 bases outside the gene matches. Study-wide results and caveats: There was a moderate but significant shortening of TCRB CDR3s in all four CD4+ subsets of Type 1 diabetes patients.

This receptor was identified in a man under 40 with type 1 diabetes. This chain connects TRBV29-1 to TRBJ2-6; TRBD1 matches at 10 bases. Material: naive CD4+ T cells from blood. This CDR3 reads CSGSLGTGVGGANVLTF. CDR3 coding DNA: TGCAGCGGCTCCCTAGGGACAGGGGTCGGTGGGGCCAACGTCCTGACTTTC.